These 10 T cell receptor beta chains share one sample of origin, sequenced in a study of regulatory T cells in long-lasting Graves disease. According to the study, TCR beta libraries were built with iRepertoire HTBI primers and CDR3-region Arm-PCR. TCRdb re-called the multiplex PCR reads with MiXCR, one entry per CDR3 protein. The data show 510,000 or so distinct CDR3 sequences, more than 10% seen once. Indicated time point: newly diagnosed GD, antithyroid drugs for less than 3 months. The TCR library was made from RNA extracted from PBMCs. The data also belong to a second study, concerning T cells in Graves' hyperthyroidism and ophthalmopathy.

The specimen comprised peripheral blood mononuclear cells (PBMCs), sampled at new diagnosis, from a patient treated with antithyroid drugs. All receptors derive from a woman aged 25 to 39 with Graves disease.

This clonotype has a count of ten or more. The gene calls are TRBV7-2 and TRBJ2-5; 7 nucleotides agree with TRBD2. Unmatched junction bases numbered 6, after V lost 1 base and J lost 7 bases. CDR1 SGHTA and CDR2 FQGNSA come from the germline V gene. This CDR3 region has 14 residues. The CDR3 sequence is CASSLEVGRVTQYF. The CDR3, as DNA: TGTGCCAGCAGCTTAGAAGTAGGGAGGGTGACCCAGTACTTC.

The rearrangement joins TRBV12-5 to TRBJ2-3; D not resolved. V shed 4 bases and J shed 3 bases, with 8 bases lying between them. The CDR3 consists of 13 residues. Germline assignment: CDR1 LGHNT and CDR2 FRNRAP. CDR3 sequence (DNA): TGTGCTAGTGGTTCTCCTAGAACAGATACGCAGTATTTT. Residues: CASGSPRTDTQYF.

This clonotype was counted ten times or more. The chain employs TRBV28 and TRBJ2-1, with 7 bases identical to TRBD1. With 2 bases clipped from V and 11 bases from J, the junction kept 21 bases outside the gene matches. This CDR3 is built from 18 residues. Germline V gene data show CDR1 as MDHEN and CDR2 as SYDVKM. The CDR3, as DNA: TGTGCCAGCAGTTTAAGTTCGGTTGTATGGACAGGCACGTCTCAGCAGTTCTTC. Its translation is CASSLSSVVWTGTSQQFF.

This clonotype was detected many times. CDR3 amino acids: CASSFPSGRKNNEQFF. The CDR3 coding sequence is TGTGCCAGCAGTTTTCCTAGCGGGAGGAAGAACAATGAGCAGTTCTTC. The chain employs TRBV27 and TRBJ2-1, with 11 bases fitting TRBD2. CDR3 length equals 16 residues. V dropped 3 bases and J dropped 5; count of bases not matched to a gene: 6. Germline CDR1 reads MNHEY; CDR2 reads SMNVEV (reference sequence).

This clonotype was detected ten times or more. This CDR3 reads CASSLRTGGHQPQHF. The CDR3 DNA reads as TGTGCCAGCAGTTTACGGACAGGGGGGCATCAGCCCCAGCATTTT. V is TRBV12-3 or TRBV12-4 and J is TRBJ1-5, with TRBD1 identical over 10 bases. The trim removed 2 bases at V and 5 bases at J, leaving 3 bases unmatched. This CDR3 spans 15 amino acids.

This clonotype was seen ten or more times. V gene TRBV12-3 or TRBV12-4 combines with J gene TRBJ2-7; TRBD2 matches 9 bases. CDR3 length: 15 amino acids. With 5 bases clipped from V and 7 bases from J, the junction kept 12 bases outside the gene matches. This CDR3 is CASSGPGGRVREQYF. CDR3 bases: TGTGCCAGCAGTGGGCCTGGCGGGAGGGTACGGGAGCAGTACTTC.

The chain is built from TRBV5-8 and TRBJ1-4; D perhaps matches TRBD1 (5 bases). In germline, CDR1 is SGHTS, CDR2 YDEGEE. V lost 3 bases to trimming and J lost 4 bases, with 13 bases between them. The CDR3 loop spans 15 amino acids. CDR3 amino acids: CASSSGGGFNEKLFF. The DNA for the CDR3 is TGTGCCAGCAGCTCGGGGGGAGGCTTTAATGAAAAACTGTTTTTT.

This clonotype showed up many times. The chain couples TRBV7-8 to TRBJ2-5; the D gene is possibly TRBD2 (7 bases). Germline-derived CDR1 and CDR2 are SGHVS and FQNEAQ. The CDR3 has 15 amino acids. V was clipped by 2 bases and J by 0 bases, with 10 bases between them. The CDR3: CASSLYGGHQETQYF. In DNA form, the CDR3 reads TGTGCCAGCAGCTTATACGGGGGGCACCAAGAGACCCAGTACTTC.

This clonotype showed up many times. The CDR3 DNA reads TGCGCCAGCAGCTTGGGGGTGGCGCAGTTCTTC. This codes for CASSLGVAQFF. The rearrangement links TRBV5-1 to TRBJ2-1; the D is unclear. From germline, CDR1 is SGHRS and CDR2 YFSETQ. V lost 0 bases, J lost 12 bases, and 7 bases lay in between. The CDR3 consists of 11 residues.

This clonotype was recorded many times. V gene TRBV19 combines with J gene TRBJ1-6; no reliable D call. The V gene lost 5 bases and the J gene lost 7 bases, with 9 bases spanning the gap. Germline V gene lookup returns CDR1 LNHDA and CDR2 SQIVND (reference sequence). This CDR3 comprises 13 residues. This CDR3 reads CASSWAENSPLHF. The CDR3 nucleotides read TGTGCCAGTAGTTGGGCGGAAAATTCACCCCTCCACTTT. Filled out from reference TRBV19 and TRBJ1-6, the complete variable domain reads DGGITQSPKYLFRKEGQNVTLSCEQNLNHDAMYWYRQDPGQGLRLIYYSQIVNDFQKGDIAEGYSVSREKKESFPLTVTSAQKNPTAFYLCASSWAENSPLHFGNGTRLTVT.